The 21 T cell receptor beta chains in this list originate from one sample, sequenced in a study of cytomegalovirus exposure and HLA in healthy donors. PCR used 60 Vbeta primers and 13 Jbeta primers. Assay used: immunoSEQ multiplex PCR; TCRdb lists only in-frame clones, some missing. Of 150,000 to 200,000 clones in the sample, around 81% were seen once. Sequenced sample: PBMCs. Every receptor here comes from a man in his forties in good health and CMV-seronegative.

CDR3 coding DNA: TGTGCCAGCCGCCTAGACCCCGAGGGCCCTGAAGCTTTCTTT. It translates to CASRLDPEGPEAFF. The rearrangement links TRBV28 to TRBJ1-1; D ambiguous. This CDR3 contains 14 residues. V lost 8 bases and J lost 6, with 19 bases in between. Germline-derived CDR1 and CDR2 are MDHEN and SYDVKM.

This chain joins TRBV20-1 and TRBJ2-7; TRBD2 is a possible D gene (6 bases). Germline CDR1 is DFQATT and CDR2 is SNEGSKA (reference sequence). The CDR3 has 11 residues. V lost 7 bases, J lost 6 bases, and 13 bases lay in between. The CDR3 nucleotides are TGCAGTGACACGGGGGAATCCGAGCAGTACGTC. Its protein product is CSDTGESEQYV.

V is TRBV6-6 and J is TRBJ2-1, with unresolved D. Trimming removed 7 bases at V and 5 bases at J, with 6 bases between. Germline-derived CDR1 and CDR2 are MNHNY and SVGAGI (reference sequence). The length of the CDR3 is 11 residues. CDR3 protein: CASTSHNEQFF. The CDR3 region has the DNA TGTGCCAGCACCTCTCACAATGAGCAGTTCTTC.

The V gene is TRBV5-4, the J gene TRBJ2-1, with TRBD2 identical over 10 bases. The CDR3 runs to 14 residues. The V segment lost 7 bases and the J segment 8 bases; nucleotides outside the gene matches: 9. Germline CDR1 SGHNT, CDR2 YYREEE (reference sequence). The CDR3 loop reads CASFPGLAPYEQFF. The CDR3 nucleotides are TGTGCCAGCTTTCCGGGACTAGCGCCCTATGAGCAGTTCTTC.

This rearrangement joins TRBV28 to TRBJ1-1; 8 bases line up with TRBD1. The CDR3 extends over 14 amino acids. Germline CDR1 MDHEN, CDR2 SYDVKM. J was trimmed by 11 bases and V by 6 bases; bases with no gene match: 14. The CDR3 protein is CASSPYSGGWGAFF. DNA for the CDR3: TGTGCCAGCAGCCCTTATTCAGGGGGCTGGGGGGCTTTCTTT.

The V call is TRBV9, the J call TRBJ2-2; 7 bases agree with TRBD2. There are 17 residues in the CDR3. In germline, CDR1 is SGDLS, CDR2 YYNGEE. The ends lost 3 bases at V and 6 bases at J; junction bases unmatched: 14. The DNA for the CDR3 is TGTGCCAGCAGCGAGCGGGGCGCGGGATGGGGTCCCGGGGAGCTGTTTTTT. As protein: CASSERGAGWGPGELFF.

V usage is TRBV2 and J usage is TRBJ2-1, with 10 nucleotides matching TRBD1. Germline V lookup: CDR1 SNHLY, CDR2 FYNNEI. Trimming cost V 6 bases and J 9 bases; bases outside gene matches: 8. CDR3 length: 14 residues. CDR3 amino acids: CASRTGGIQSEQFF. The DNA for the CDR3 is TGTGCCAGCAGGACAGGGGGCATACAGAGTGAGCAGTTCTTC.

The rearrangement links TRBV9 to TRBJ2-5; possibly TRBD2 for D (6 bases). The germline V gene encodes CDR1 SGDLS and CDR2 YYNGEE. The CDR3 consists of 15 residues. Trimming pared 0 bases from V and 5 bases from J, leaving 14 bases between. The CDR3 DNA reads TGTGCCAGCAGCGTAGTACGGAGGGTTGGGGAGACCCAGTACTTC. Residues: CASSVVRRVGETQYF.

The chain is built from TRBV27 and TRBJ2-3, with D maybe TRBD1 (5 bases). Between the trimmed V and J ends, which lost 2 bases and 6 bases, there was a span of 12 bases. Germline CDR1 MNHEY, CDR2 SMNVEV (reference sequence). CDR3 size: 14 residues. CDR3 DNA sequence: TGTGCCAGCAGTTTAGGCAGGGTGCCGGATACGCAGTATTTT. It codes for CASSLGRVPDTQYF.

The chain links TRBV18 to TRBJ1-4; D possibly corresponds to TRBD1 (5 bases). Per germline, CDR1 KGHSH and CDR2 LQKENI. This CDR3 is built from 14 residues. Between the trimmed V and J ends, which lost 1 base and 8 bases, there was a span of 11 bases. Written as DNA, the CDR3 is TGTGCCAGCTCACCACAGGGGTTGATAGAAAAACTGTTTTTT. Its translation: CASSPQGLIEKLFF.

The rearrangement links TRBV2 to TRBJ1-2, with 8 positions matching TRBD1. The V and J ends lost 5 bases and 8 bases, in that order; junction bases with no gene match: 4. The CDR3 contains 12 residues. CDR1 is SNHLY, CDR2 FYNNEI, per germline. The CDR3 protein is CASSIDRGGYTF. As DNA, the CDR3 is TGTGCCAGCAGTATCGACAGGGGCGGCTACACCTTC.

This sequence joins TRBV5-4 and TRBJ2-2; D is uncertain. Germline V gene lookup returns CDR1 SGHNT and CDR2 YYREEE (reference sequence). This CDR3 spans 15 amino acids. The V gene lost 4 bases and the J gene lost 1 base, with 11 bases spanning the gap. The CDR3 DNA reads as TGTGCCAGCAGCCCCGGTAGTGAGAACACCGGGGAGCTGTTTTTT. Encoded protein: CASSPGSENTGELFF.

The chain links TRBV10-1 to TRBJ1-1; 7 bases map to TRBD1. Germline CDR1 WNHNN, CDR2 SYGVQD (reference sequence). J was trimmed by 0 bases and V by 7 bases; bases with no gene match: 8. This CDR3 contains 15 residues. Here the CDR3 DNA reads TGCGCCAGCACCCCTCGGGACAGCTTGAACACTGAAGCTTTCTTT. This sequence encodes CASTPRDSLNTEAFF.

This clone was seen once. The V gene is TRBV18, the J gene TRBJ1-3; the D is unclear. Trimming removed 3 bases from V and 1 base from J, with 7 bases in between. This CDR3 has 14 residues. CDR1 is KGHSH, CDR2 LQKENI, per germline. CDR3 sequence: CASSPSKSGNTIYF. CDR3 sequence (DNA): TGTGCCAGCTCACCGTCCAAATCTGGAAACACCATATATTTT.

This rearrangement joins TRBV2 to TRBJ1-1; 7 bases line up with TRBD1. Germline V gene lookup returns CDR1 SNHLY and CDR2 FYNNEI. The CDR3 sequence is 13 residues long. With V trimmed by 7 bases and J by 4 bases, 6 bases remained unmatched. CDR3 sequence (DNA): TGTGCCAGCATCCCGACAGGGATCACTGAAGCTTTCTTT. Its translation is CASIPTGITEAFF.

J is TRBJ2-7 and V is TRBV7-2; D possibly corresponds to TRBD1 (5 bases). The V gene's germline CDR1 is SGHTA and CDR2 FQGNSA. The CDR3 extends over 13 amino acids. Trimming stripped 4 bases from V and 3 bases from J, with 10 bases between. DNA for the CDR3: TGTGCCAGCAGCTCGACCGACAGCTACGAGCAGTACGTC. Residues: CASSSTDSYEQYV.

The genes are TRBV27 and TRBJ1-1; D remains ambiguous. The CDR3 length is 15 residues. Trimming took off 2 bases at V and 1 base at J, with 11 bases between the two ends. Germline V CDR1 and CDR2: MNHEY, SMNVEV (reference sequence). The CDR3 protein is CASSLEPRSNTEAFF. The CDR3 DNA is TGTGCCAGCAGTTTAGAGCCCAGGTCGAACACTGAAGCTTTCTTT.

The rearrangement uses TRBV9 and TRBJ2-1; 9 bases line up with TRBD1. The J segment lost 4 bases and the V segment lost 2 bases, leaving 7 bases of the junction unmatched. Germline V gene lookup returns CDR1 SGDLS and CDR2 YYNGEE. The CDR3 is made up of 16 amino acids. Here the CDR3 DNA reads TGTGCCAGCAGCGTGGGACCGGGACAGGGATACAATGAGCAGTTCTTC. Its protein product is CASSVGPGQGYNEQFF.

This chain connects TRBV18 to TRBJ2-2, with 8 nucleotides matching TRBD2. V trimming: 1 base; J trimming: 7 bases; junction bases outside the gene matches: 5. Germline V lookup: CDR1 KGHSH, CDR2 LQKENI. The CDR3 is made up of 15 amino acids. In DNA, the CDR3 is TGTGCCAGCTCACCACAGCGGGAGTTTGGCGGGGAGCTGTTTTTT. Translation gives CASSPQREFGGELFF.

This clone was picked up a small number of times. The sample carries other DNA sequences with the same CDR3. The rearrangement links TRBV6-4 to TRBJ2-1; 11 nucleotides match TRBD2. The germline V gene encodes CDR1 MRHNA and CDR2 SNTAGT. The CDR3 consists of 15 residues. With 4 bases clipped from V and 5 bases from J, the junction kept 4 bases outside the gene matches. The CDR3 coding sequence is TGTGCCAGCAGTGCCGGGACTAGCGGCAACAATGAGCAGTTCTTC. It yields the protein CASSAGTSGNNEQFF.

This clone occurred once. This chain links TRBV6-5 with TRBJ2-5; the match to TRBD1 covers 8 bases. Germline V gene lookup returns CDR1 MNHEY and CDR2 SVGAGI. This CDR3 contains 14 residues. V shed 5 bases and J 10 bases; nucleotides not matched to a gene: 12. The chain's CDR3 is CASSPGTGLGGQYF. The CDR3 nucleotides read TGTGCCAGCAGTCCCGGGACAGGCCTCGGTGGCCAGTACTTC.